Sequencing of this TCR beta chain was carried out in a study of long-term antiretroviral therapy in people with HIV. Study information: The earliest samples came about a decade before the 2015 immediate-ART recommendation. Study-level results: All time points showed a repertoire dominated by clones expanded before ART. The study found that diversity rose after ART but stayed below transplant donor controls.

CDR3 size: 12 residues. CDR1 is KGHSH, CDR2 LQKENI, per germline. Trimming took off 6 bases at V and 8 bases at J, with 11 bases between the two ends. A remark on this clone: Its specificity is not known.

Survey-level resolution applied to immunoSEQ assay v3.0. Per-sample TRB depth target: about 35,000-50,000 T-cell genomes. Measured with immunoSEQ multiplex PCR; TCRdb has only the in-frame clones, and not every one. This repertoire shows some 22,000 clones, just over 85% found once; its top ten account for 4.6%. This TCR was sampled from a man aged 55 to 70 with HIV. The chain combines TRBV18 with TRBJ2-1; no reliable D call. The specimen was unsorted PBMCs, collected 1.3 years after starting antiretroviral therapy. CDR3 sequence (DNA): TGTGCCAGCTCCCCCCCCAGAGATGAGCAGTTCTTC. Residues: CASSPPRDEQFF.